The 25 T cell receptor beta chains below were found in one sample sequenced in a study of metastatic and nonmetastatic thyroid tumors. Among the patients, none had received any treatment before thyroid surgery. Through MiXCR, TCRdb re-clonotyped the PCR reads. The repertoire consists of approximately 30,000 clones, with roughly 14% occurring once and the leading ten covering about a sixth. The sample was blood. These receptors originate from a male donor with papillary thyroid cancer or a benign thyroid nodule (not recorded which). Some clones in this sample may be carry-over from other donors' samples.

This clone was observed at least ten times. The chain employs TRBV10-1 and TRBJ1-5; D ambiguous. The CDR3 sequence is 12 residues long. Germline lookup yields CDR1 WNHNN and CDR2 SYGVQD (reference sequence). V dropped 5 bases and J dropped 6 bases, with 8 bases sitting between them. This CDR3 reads CASSPTSQPQHF. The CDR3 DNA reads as TGCGCCAGCAGTCCCACAAGTCAGCCCCAGCATTTT.

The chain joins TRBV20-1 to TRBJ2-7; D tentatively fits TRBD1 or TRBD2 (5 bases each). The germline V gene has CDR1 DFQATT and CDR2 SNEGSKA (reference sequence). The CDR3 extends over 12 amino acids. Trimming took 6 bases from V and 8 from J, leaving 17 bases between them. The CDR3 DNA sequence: TGCAGTGCCCGGGGACCCTTAGGCCAGCAGTACTTC. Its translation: CSARGPLGQQYF.

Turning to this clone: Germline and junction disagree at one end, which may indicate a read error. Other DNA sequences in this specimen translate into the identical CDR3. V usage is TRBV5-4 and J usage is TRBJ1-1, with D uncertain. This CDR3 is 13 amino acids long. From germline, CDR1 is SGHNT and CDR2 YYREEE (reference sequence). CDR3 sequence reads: CATGLGMNTEAFF. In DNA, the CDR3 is TGTGCCACCGGTCTGGGAATGAACACCGAAGCTTTCTTT.

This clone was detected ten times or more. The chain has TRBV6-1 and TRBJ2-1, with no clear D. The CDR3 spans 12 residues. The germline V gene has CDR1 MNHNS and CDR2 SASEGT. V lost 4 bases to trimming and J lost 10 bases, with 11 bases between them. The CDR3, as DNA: TGTGCCAGCAGTGTCCGGGTGAGGGAGCAGTTCTTC. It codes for CASSVRVREQFF.

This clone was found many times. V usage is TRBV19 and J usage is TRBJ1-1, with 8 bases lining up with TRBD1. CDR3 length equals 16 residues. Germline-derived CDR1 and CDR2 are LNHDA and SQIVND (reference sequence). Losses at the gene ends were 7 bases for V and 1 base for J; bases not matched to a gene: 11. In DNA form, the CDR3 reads TGTGCCAGTAACGACAGGGGATGGCCGGGGAACACTGAAGCTTTCTTT. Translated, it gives CASNDRGWPGNTEAFF. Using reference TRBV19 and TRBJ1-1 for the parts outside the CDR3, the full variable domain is DGGITQSPKYLFRKEGQNVTLSCEQNLNHDAMYWYRQDPGQGLRLIYYSQIVNDFQKGDIAEGYSVSREKKESFPLTVTSAQKNPTAFYLCASNDRGWPGNTEAFFGQGTRLTVV.

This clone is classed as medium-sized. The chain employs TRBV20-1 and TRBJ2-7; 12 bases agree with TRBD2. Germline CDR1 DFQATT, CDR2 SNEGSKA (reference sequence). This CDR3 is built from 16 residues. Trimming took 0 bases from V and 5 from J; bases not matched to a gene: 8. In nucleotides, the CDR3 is TGCAGTGCTAGAGATCTGACTAGCGGGAGCATGCACGAGCAGTACTTC. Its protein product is CSARDLTSGSMHEQYF.

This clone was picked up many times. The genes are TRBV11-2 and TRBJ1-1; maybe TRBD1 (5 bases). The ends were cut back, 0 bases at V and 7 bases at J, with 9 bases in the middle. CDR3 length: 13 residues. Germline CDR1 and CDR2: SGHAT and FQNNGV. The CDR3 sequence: CASSLDVGDEAFF. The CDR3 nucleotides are TGTGCCAGCAGCTTAGATGTGGGGGATGAAGCTTTCTTT. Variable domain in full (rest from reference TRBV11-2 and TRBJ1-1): EAGVAQSPRYKIIEKRQSVAFWCNPISGHATLYWYQQILGQGPKLLIQFQNNGVVDDSQLPKDRFSAERLKGVDSTLKIQPAKLEDSAVYLCASSLDVGDEAFFGQGTRLTVV.

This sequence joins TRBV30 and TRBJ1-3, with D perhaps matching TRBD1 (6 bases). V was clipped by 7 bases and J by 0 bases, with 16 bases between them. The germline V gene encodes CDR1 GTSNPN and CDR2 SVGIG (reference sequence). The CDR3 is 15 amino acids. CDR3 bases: TGTGCCTCAGTGAAAGGGGGGTACTCTGGAAACACCATATATTTT. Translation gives CASVKGGYSGNTIYF.

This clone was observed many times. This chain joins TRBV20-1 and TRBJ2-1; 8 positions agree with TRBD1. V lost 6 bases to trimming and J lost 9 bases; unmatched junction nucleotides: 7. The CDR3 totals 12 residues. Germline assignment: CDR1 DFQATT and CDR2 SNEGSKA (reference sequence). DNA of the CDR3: TGCAGTGCACCAGGGGGCTCAGGTGAGCAGTTCTTC. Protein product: CSAPGGSGEQFF.

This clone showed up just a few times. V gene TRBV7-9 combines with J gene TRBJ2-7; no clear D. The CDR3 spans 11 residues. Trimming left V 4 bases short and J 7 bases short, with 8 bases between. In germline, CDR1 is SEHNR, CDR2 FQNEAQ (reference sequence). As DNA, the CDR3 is TGTGCCAGCAGCTGGCAGGAGGAGCAGTACTTC. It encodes CASSWQEEQYF.

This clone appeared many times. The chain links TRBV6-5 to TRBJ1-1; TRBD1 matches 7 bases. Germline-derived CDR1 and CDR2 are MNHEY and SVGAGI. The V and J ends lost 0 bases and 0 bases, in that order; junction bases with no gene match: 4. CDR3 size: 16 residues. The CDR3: CASSYSGQVMNTEAFF. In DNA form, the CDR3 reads TGTGCCAGCAGTTACTCAGGACAGGTCATGAACACTGAAGCTTTCTTT.

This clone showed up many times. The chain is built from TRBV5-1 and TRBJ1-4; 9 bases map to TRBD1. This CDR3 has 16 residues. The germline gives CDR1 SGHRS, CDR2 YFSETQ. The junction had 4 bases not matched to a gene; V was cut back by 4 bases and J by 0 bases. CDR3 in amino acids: CASSRTGAATNEKLFF. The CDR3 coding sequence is TGCGCCAGCAGCCGGACAGGGGCGGCAACTAATGAAAAACTGTTTTTT.

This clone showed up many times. The CDR3 sequence is CASSPVRDTQYF. CDR3 bases: TGTGCCAGCAGCCCCGTTAGGGATACGCAGTATTTT. The V call is TRBV13, the J call TRBJ2-3, with D unclear. Germline assignment: CDR1 PRHDT and CDR2 FYEKMQ (reference sequence). CDR3 size: 12 residues. The V end was cut by 5 bases, the J end by 6 bases, with 9 bases between. Together with reference TRBV13 and TRBJ2-3, the CDR3 gives the full variable domain: AAGVIQSPRHLIKEKRETATLKCYPIPRHDTVYWYQQGPGQDPQFLISFYEKMQSDKGSIPDRFSAQQFSDYHSELNMSSLELGDSALYFCASSPVRDTQYFGPGTRLTVL.

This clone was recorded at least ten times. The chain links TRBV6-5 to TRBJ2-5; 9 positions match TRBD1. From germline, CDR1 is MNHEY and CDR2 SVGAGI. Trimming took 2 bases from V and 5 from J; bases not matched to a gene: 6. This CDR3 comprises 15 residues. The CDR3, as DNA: TGTGCCAGCAGTTACCAACAGGGGGCTTGGGAGACCCAGTACTTC. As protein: CASSYQQGAWETQYF.

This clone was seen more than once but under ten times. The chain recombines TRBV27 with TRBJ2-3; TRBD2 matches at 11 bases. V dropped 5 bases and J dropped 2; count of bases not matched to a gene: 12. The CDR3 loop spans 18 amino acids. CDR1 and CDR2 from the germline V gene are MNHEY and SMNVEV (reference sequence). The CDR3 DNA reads TGTGCCAGCAGTCAACTCCTAATAGCGGGGGGGACCACAGATACGCAGTATTTT. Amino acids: CASSQLLIAGGTTDTQYF.

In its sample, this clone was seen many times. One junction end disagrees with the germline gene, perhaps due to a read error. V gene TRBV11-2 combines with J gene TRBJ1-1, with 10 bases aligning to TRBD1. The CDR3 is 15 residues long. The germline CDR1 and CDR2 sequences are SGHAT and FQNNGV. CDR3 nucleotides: TGTGCCAGCAGCTCCAGGACAGGGGGGGACACTGAAGCTTCCTTT. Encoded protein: CASSSRTGGDTEASF. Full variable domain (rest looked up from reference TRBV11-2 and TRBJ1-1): EAGVAQSPRYKIIEKRQSVAFWCNPISGHATLYWYQQILGQGPKLLIQFQNNGVVDDSQLPKDRFSAERLKGVDSTLKIQPAKLEDSAVYLCASSSRTGGDTEASFGQGTRLTVV.

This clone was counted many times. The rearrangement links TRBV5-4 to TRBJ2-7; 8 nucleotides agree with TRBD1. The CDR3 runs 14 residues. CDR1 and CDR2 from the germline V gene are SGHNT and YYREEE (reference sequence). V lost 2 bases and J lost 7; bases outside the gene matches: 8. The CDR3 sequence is CASSFDRGHREQYF. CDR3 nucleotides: TGTGCCAGCAGCTTTGACAGGGGCCACAGAGAGCAGTACTTC.

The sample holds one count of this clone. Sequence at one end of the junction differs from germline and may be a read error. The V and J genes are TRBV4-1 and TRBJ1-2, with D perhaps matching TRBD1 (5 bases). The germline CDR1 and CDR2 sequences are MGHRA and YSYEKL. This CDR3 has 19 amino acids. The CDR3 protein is CASRQDERGKGPRNYGYTF. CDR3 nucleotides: TGCGCCAGCAGACAAGATGAAAGGGGAAAGGGCCCTAGAAACTATGGCTACACCTTC.

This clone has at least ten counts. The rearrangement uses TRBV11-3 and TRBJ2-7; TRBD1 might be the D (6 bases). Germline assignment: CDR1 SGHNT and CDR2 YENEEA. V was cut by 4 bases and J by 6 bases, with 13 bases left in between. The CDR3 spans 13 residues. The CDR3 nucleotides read TGTGCCAGCAGCTCACTAGACAGGACCGAGCAGTACTTC. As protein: CASSSLDRTEQYF.

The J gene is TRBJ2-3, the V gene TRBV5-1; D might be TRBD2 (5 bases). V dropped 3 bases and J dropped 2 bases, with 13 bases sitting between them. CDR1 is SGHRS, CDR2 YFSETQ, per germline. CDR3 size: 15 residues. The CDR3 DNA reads TGCGCCAGCAGCTCCGTGACTATGCTCACAGATACGCAGTATTTT. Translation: CASSSVTMLTDTQYF.

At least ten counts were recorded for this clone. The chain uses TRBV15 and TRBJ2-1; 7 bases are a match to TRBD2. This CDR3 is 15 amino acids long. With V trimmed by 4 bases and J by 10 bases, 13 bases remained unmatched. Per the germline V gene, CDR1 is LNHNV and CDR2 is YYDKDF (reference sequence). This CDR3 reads CATSTPSGLREEQFF. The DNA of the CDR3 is TGTGCCACCAGCACCCCTAGCGGACTGAGAGAGGAGCAGTTCTTC.

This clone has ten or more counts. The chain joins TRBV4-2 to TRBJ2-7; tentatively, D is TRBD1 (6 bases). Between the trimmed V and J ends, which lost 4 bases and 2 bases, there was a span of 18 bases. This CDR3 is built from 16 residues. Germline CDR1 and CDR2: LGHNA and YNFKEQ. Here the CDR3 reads CASSLLGTGRAYEQYF. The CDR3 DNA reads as TGTGCCAGCAGCCTCCTAGGAACAGGGCGGGCCTACGAGCAGTACTTC.

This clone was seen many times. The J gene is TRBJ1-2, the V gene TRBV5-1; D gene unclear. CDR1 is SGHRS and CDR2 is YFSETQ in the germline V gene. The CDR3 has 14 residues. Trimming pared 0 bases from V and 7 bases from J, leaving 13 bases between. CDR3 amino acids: CASSLARPPGGYTF. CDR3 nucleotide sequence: TGCGCCAGCAGCTTGGCTCGGCCGCCGGGTGGCTACACCTTC.

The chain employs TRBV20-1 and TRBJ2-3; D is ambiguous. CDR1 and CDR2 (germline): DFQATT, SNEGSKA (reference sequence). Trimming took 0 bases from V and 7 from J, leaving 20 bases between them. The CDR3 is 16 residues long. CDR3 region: CSARDQGTGMGNTQYF. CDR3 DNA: TGCAGTGCTAGAGATCAAGGTACTGGCATGGGGAATACGCAGTATTTT.

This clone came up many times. CDR3 protein: CASSQSGGYEQYF. CDR3 DNA sequence: TGTGCCAGCAGCCAATCAGGGGGCTACGAGCAGTACTTC. The chain links TRBV3-1 to TRBJ2-7; 7 nucleotides agree with TRBD1. The CDR3 sequence is 13 residues long. Germline V gene sequence: CDR1 LGHDT, CDR2 YNNKEL (reference sequence). After removal of 2 bases from V and 3 bases from J, the junction contained 1 base not matched to a gene.